The 5 T cell receptor beta chains in this list originate from one sample, sequenced in a study of T-cell reconstitution after alpha-beta-depleted transplantation in children. The TCRbeta library was prepared with unique molecular identifiers. MiXCR was run by TCRdb on the PCR reads, yielding one entry per CDR3 protein. The sample holds a few hundred thousand distinct CDR3 sequences, about a tenth seen once. This specimen was PBMCs, taken before TCRalphabeta/CD19-depleted stem cell transplant. All receptors derive from a child less than two years old with acute myeloid leukemia, due to receive a stem cell transplant.

This clonotype was detected ten times or more. The chain combines TRBV28 with TRBJ1-1; no definite D call. Trimming shortened V by 3 bases and J by 6 bases, and 17 bases separated the two germline ends. Germline V gene lookup returns CDR1 MDHEN and CDR2 SYDVKM. This CDR3 contains 15 residues. CDR3 region: CASSFPPGRGAEAFF. The CDR3 DNA reads TGTGCCAGCAGTTTTCCGCCGGGCCGGGGAGCTGAAGCTTTCTTT.

This clonotype was picked up many times. The chain couples TRBV27 to TRBJ1-2; D is uncertain. Trimming cost V 6 bases and J 5 bases, with 16 bases left between them. Germline V gives CDR1 MNHEY, CDR2 SMNVEV (reference sequence). CDR3 size: 14 residues. The CDR3 loop reads CASSPNRGIYGYTF. The CDR3 DNA sequence: TGTGCCAGCAGCCCTAATCGTGGCATTTATGGCTACACCTTC.

The sample holds many counts of this clonotype. V gene TRBV11-3 combines with J gene TRBJ2-1; possibly TRBD2 for D (6 bases). Trimming pared 1 base from V and 8 bases from J, leaving 12 bases between. Germline CDR1 is SGHNT and CDR2 is YENEEA. The CDR3 has 14 residues. CDR3: CASSLATRVDEQFF. As DNA, the CDR3 is TGTGCCAGCAGCTTAGCGACTAGGGTCGATGAGCAGTTCTTC.

This clonotype was observed at least ten times. The J gene is TRBJ2-1, the V gene TRBV29-1; TRBD2 might be the D (6 bases). Deletions cut 8 bases from V and 7 bases from J, with 18 bases between. The CDR3 length is 13 residues. In germline, CDR1 is SQVTM, CDR2 ANQGSEA. CDR3 in amino acids: CSSGLHGVNEQFF. Written as DNA, the CDR3 is TGCAGCTCGGGACTTCATGGGGTGAATGAGCAGTTCTTC.

The chain links TRBV7-9 to TRBJ1-1, with 7 bases matching TRBD1. The CDR3 length is 13 residues. The V gene's germline CDR1 is SEHNR and CDR2 FQNEAQ (reference sequence). With V trimmed by 5 bases and J by 6 bases, 6 bases remained unmatched. CDR3 in DNA: TGTGCCAGCAGCGCACAGGGGTCCGCTGAAGCTTTCTTT. It translates to CASSAQGSAEAFF.